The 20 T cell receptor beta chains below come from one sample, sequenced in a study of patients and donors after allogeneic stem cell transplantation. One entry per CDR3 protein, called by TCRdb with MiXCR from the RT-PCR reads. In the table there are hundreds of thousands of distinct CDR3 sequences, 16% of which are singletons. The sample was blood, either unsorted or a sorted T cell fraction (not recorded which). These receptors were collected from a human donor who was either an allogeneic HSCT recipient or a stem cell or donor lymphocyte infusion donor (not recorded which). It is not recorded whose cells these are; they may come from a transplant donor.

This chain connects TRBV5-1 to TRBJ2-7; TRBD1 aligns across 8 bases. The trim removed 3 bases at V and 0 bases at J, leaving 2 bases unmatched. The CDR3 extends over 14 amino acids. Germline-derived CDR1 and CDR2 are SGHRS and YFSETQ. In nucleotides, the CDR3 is TGCGCCAGCAGCTGGGGGACAGGCTCCTACGAGCAGTACTTC. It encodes CASSWGTGSYEQYF.

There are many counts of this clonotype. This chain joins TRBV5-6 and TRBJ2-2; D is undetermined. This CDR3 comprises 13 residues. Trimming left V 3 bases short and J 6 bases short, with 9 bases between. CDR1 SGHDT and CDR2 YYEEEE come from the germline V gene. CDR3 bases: TGTGCCAGCAGCTGGTTCGAGTCCGGGGAGCTGTTTTTT. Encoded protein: CASSWFESGELFF.

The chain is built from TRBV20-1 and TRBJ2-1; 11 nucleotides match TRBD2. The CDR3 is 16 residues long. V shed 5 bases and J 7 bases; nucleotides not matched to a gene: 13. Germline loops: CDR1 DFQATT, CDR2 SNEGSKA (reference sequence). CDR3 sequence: CSAYRLAGPWRNEQFF. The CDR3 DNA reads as TGCAGTGCTTACCGACTAGCGGGACCATGGAGGAATGAGCAGTTCTTC.

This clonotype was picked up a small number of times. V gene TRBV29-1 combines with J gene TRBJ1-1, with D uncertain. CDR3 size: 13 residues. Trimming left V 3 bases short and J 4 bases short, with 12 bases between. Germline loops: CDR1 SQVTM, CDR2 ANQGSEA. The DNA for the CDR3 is TGCAGCGTTGAGGTAGGGTTCGGCACTGAAGCTTTCTTT. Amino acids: CSVEVGFGTEAFF.

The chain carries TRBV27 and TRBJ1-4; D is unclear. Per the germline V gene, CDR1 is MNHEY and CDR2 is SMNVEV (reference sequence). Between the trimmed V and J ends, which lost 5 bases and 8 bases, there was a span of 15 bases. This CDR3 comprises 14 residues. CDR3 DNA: TGTGCCAGCAGTCCTCTCTACCCGGGGGAAAAACTGTTTTTT. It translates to CASSPLYPGEKLFF.

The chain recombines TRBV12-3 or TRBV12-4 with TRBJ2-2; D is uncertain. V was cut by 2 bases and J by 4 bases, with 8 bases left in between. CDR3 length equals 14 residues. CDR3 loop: CASSLSRFTGELFF. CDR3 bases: TGTGCCAGCAGTTTATCTCGTTTCACCGGGGAGCTGTTTTTT.

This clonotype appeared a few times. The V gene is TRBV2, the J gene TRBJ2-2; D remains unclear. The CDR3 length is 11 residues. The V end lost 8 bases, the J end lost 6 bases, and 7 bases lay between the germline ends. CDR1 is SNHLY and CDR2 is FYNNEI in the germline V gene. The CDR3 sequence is CASLDAGELFF. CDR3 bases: TGTGCCAGCCTAGATGCCGGGGAGCTGTTTTTT.

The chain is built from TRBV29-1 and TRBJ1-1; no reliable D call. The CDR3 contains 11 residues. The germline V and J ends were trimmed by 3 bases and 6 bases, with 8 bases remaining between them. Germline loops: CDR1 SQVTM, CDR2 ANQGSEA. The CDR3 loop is CSVDPKAEAFF. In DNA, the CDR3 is TGCAGCGTTGACCCCAAGGCTGAAGCTTTCTTT.

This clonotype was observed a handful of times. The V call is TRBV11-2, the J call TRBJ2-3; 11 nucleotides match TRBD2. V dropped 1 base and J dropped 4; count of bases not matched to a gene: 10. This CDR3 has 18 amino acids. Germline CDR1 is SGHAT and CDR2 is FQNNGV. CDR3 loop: CASSLGISGGARADTQYF. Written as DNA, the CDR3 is TGTGCCAGCAGCTTAGGAATTAGCGGGGGGGCTAGGGCAGATACGCAGTATTTT.

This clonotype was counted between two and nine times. CDR3 in amino acids: CASSKGDRGPNYGYTF. The CDR3 DNA reads TGTGCCAGCAGCAAAGGGGACAGGGGGCCTAACTATGGCTACACCTTC. The chain joins TRBV21-1 to TRBJ1-2; the tabulated D call, TRBD1, remains unverified against the DNA. TRBV21-1 is a known pseudogene. This CDR3 region has 16 residues.

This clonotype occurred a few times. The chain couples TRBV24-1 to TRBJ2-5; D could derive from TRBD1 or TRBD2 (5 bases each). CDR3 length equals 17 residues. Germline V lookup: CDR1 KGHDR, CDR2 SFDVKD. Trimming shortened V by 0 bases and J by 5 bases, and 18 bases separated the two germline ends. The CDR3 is CATSDLGRGAVRETQYF. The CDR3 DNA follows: TGTGCCACCAGTGATTTGGGCCGAGGGGCGGTTAGGGAGACCCAGTACTTC.

The CDR3: CATSRTGVAGELFF. CDR3 nucleotides: TGTGCCACCAGCCGGACAGGGGTGGCCGGGGAGCTGTTTTTT. V usage is TRBV15 and J usage is TRBJ2-2; 9 nucleotides match TRBD1. V lost 5 bases, J lost 6 bases, and 4 bases stayed unmatched. This CDR3 is built from 14 residues. Looked up from germline, CDR1 is LNHNV and CDR2 is YYDKDF (reference sequence).

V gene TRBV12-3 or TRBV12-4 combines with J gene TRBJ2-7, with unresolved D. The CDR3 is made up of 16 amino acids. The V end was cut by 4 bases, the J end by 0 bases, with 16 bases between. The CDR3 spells CASSSPRLFSSYEQYF. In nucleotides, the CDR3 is TGTGCCAGCAGTTCCCCCCGTTTGTTCAGCTCCTACGAGCAGTACTTC.

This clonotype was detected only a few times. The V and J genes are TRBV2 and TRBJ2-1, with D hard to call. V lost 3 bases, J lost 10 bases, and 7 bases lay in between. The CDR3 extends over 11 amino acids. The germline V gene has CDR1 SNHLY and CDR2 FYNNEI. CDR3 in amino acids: CASSDPREQFF. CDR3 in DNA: TGTGCCAGCAGTGACCCCCGGGAGCAGTTCTTC.

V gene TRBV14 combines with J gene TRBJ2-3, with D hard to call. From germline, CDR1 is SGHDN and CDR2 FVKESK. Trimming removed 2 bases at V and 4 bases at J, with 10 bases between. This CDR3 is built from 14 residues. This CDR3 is CASSQKVQADTQYF. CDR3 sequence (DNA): TGTGCCAGCAGCCAAAAGGTTCAGGCAGATACGCAGTATTTT.

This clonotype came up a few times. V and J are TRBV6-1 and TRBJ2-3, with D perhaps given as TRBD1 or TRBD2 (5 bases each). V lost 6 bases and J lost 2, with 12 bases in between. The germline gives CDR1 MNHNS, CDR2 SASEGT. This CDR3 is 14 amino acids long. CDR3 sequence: CASSSPGTTDTQYF. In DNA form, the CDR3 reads TGTGCCAGCAGCTCGCCGGGGACCACAGATACGCAGTATTTT.

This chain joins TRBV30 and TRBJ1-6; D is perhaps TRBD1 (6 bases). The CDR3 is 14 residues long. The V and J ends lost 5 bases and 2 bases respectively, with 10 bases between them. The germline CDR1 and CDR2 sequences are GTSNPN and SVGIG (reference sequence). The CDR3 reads CAWSGVAYNSPLHF. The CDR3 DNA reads TGTGCCTGGTCAGGGGTTGCCTATAATTCACCCCTCCACTTT.

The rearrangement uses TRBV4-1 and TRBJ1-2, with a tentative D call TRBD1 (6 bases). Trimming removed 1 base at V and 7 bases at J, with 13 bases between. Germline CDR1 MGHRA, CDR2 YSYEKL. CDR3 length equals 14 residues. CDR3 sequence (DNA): TGCGCCAGCAGCCAAGTACAGGGTGGTCGTGGCTACACCTTC. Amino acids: CASSQVQGGRGYTF.

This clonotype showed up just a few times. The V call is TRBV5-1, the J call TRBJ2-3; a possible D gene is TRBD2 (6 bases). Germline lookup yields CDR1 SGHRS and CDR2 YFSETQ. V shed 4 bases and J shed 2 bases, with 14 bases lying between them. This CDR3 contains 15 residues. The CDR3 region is CASSPLAPFTDTQYF. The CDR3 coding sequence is TGCGCCAGCAGCCCTCTAGCGCCTTTCACAGATACGCAGTATTTT.

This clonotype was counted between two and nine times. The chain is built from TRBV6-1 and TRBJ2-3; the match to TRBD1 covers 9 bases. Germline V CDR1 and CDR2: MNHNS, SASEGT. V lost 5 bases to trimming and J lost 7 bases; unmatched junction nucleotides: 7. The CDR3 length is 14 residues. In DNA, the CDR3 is TGTGCCAGCAGTACGACAGGGGGGACGAATACGCAGTATTTT. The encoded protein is CASSTTGGTNTQYF.